This TCR beta chain was sequenced during a study of cytomegalovirus exposure and HLA in healthy donors. Background on the study: An early release of data contained approximately 85 million unique TCRs, which came from HLA-typed donors. Study-wide results and caveats: The analysis excluded some indistinguishable V segments, including TRBV6-2 and TRBV6-3. Most subjects' HLA-A and HLA-B alleles were reportedly predicted from TCR beta sequences.

Researchers ran the PCR with 60 Vbeta and 13 Jbeta primers. Here immunoSEQ multiplex PCR was the method, and the copy in TCRdb shows in-frame clones only, minus some. The table shows roughly 120,000 clones, with roughly 78% occurring only once. The CDR3 contains 15 residues. Trimming stripped 1 base from V and 1 base from J, with 10 bases between. Germline V lookup: CDR1 SGHTA, CDR2 FQGNSA. With respect to this clone: Its cognate antigen is unknown.

Sequencing was carried out using PBMCs. The V and J genes are TRBV7-2 and TRBJ2-5; a weak D match, TRBD2 (7 bases). The sequence came from a man under 40 in good health and CMV-seronegative. The CDR3 here is CASSLVGGGQETQYF. CDR3 DNA: TGTGCCAGCAGCTTAGTAGGGGGGGGCCAAGAGACCCAGTACTTC.